Following are 24 T cell receptor beta chains from one sample sequenced in a study of human T cells and chemical hapten exposure. Time point here: patch test 3, about 24 weeks after DPC sensitization. Treatment specified: therapeutic diphenylcyclopropenone sensitization with weekly scalp DPC. In TCRdb, the RACE reads were re-called with MiXCR into one record per CDR3 protein. The data contain about 160,000 distinct CDR3 sequences, roughly 25% of them singletons. Sequenced here: whole blood, sampled in connection with sensitization to the hapten diphenylcyclopropenone (DPC). All receptors derive from a woman younger than 30 with alopecia areata. Some clones in this sample may be carry-over from other donors' samples.

This clonotype has just a few counts. The chain couples TRBV4-1 to TRBJ2-4, with 7 bases lining up with TRBD1. The CDR3 is 15 residues long. V lost 4 bases, J lost 0 bases, and 3 bases stayed unmatched. Germline values: CDR1 MGHRA, CDR2 YSYEKL. This CDR3 is CASSPTGLAKNIQYF. CDR3 nucleotides: TGCGCCAGCAGCCCGACAGGGCTAGCCAAAAACATTCAGTACTTC.

This clonotype is judged medium-sized. This chain joins TRBV5-5 and TRBJ2-1; a weak D match, TRBD1 (6 bases). This CDR3 comprises 15 residues. Germline V lookup: CDR1 SGHKS, CDR2 YYEKEE (reference sequence). With 2 bases removed from V and 3 bases from J, the gap between germline ends came to 12 bases. The DNA for the CDR3 is TGTGCCAGCAGCTTTTCGGACAGCAGCTACAATGAGCAGTTCTTC. It specifies CASSFSDSSYNEQFF.

This clonotype was picked up a small number of times. V gene TRBV7-8 combines with J gene TRBJ2-7; tentative D call: TRBD1 (6 bases). This CDR3 comprises 16 residues. The V end was cut by 1 base, the J end by 5 bases, with 18 bases between. Germline-derived CDR1 and CDR2 are SGHVS and FQNEAQ. The CDR3 loop is CASSLVPDRYPNEQYF. The CDR3 DNA is TGTGCCAGCAGCTTAGTCCCGGACAGATATCCTAACGAGCAGTACTTC.

This rearrangement joins TRBV11-2 to TRBJ2-6, with D tentatively TRBD1 or TRBD2 (5 bases each). V gave up 5 bases and J gave up 3 bases, with 14 bases separating them. Germline V gene data show CDR1 as SGHAT and CDR2 as FQNNGV. CDR3 size: 16 residues. In DNA form, the CDR3 reads TGTGCCAGCAGCCTAACCGGGGCCCGTGGGGCCAACGTCCTGACTTTC. Its protein product is CASSLTGARGANVLTF. Looking up the rest from reference TRBV11-2 and TRBJ2-6 gives the full variable domain: EAGVAQSPRYKIIEKRQSVAFWCNPISGHATLYWYQQILGQGPKLLIQFQNNGVVDDSQLPKDRFSAERLKGVDSTLKIQPAKLEDSAVYLCASSLTGARGANVLTFGAGSRLTVL.

J is TRBJ2-5 and V is TRBV6-2 or TRBV6-3, with TRBD2 as a possible D gene (7 bases). This CDR3 contains 15 residues. The germline gives CDR1 MNHEY, CDR2 SVGEGT. Trimming cost V 1 base and J 4 bases, with 13 bases left between them. The CDR3, as DNA: TGTGCCAGCAGTTACTTTGGGGGGGGCGGAGAGACCCAGTACTTC. Translation gives CASSYFGGGGETQYF.

The V call is TRBV11-2, the J call TRBJ1-3; D gene uncertain. This CDR3 is 17 amino acids long. The germline CDR1 and CDR2 sequences are SGHAT and FQNNGV. V lost 0 bases to trimming and J lost 2 bases, with 14 bases between them. CDR3 sequence reads: CASSLEGSGGTGNTIYF. The CDR3 DNA sequence: TGTGCCAGCAGCTTAGAGGGCTCGGGCGGAACTGGAAACACCATATATTTT.

The V and J genes are TRBV15 and TRBJ2-1, with TRBD2 matching 11 bases. Unmatched junction bases numbered 3, after V lost 2 bases and J lost 6 bases. Germline CDR1 is LNHNV and CDR2 is YYDKDF (reference sequence). The CDR3 runs 15 residues. The CDR3 loop reads CATSRISGGANEQFF. CDR3 DNA sequence: TGTGCCACCAGCAGAATTAGCGGGGGGGCCAATGAGCAGTTCTTC.

The V gene is TRBV6-2 or TRBV6-3, the J gene TRBJ2-1, with 9 bases fitting TRBD2. The CDR3 has 15 amino acids. The germline CDR1 and CDR2 sequences are MNHEY and SVGEGT. Trimming took 6 bases from V and 6 from J; bases not matched to a gene: 9. CDR3 bases: TGTGCCAGCAGACATCCTCTAGCGGGGTCCAATGAGCAGTTCTTC. It is translated as CASRHPLAGSNEQFF.

V and J are TRBV15 and TRBJ2-7; possibly TRBD2 for D (5 bases). Germline CDR1 is LNHNV and CDR2 is YYDKDF (reference sequence). Trimming took off 0 bases at V and 4 bases at J, with 7 bases between the two ends. This CDR3 is 13 amino acids long. CDR3 bases: TGTGCCACCAGCAGAGATACGGGGTACGAGCAGTACTTC. Encoded protein: CATSRDTGYEQYF.

This chain links TRBV4-2 with TRBJ2-3; D gene unclear. Per germline, CDR1 LGHNA and CDR2 YNFKEQ. Trimming cost V 0 bases and J 4 bases, with 14 bases left between them. The CDR3 has 16 amino acids. The CDR3 DNA sequence: TGTGCCAGCAGCCAAGATGGAGCACGGCGATCAGATACGCAGTATTTT. Its protein product is CASSQDGARRSDTQYF.

This chain links TRBV5-1 with TRBJ2-2; D is perhaps TRBD2 (5 bases). This CDR3 is 14 amino acids long. Trimming removed 6 bases at V and 3 bases at J, with 12 bases between. Per the germline V gene, CDR1 is SGHRS and CDR2 is YFSETQ. The CDR3 nucleotides read TGCGCCAGCACGGAGGTGGTGGACACCGGGGAGCTGTTTTTT. As protein: CASTEVVDTGELFF.

The table lists this clonotype with a count of one. The chain joins TRBV7-9 to TRBJ2-4, with no clear D. V gave up 6 bases and J gave up 5 bases, with 14 bases separating them. The CDR3 covers 14 residues. Germline V gives CDR1 SEHNR, CDR2 FQNEAQ (reference sequence). CDR3 amino acids: CASRGRPRENIQYF. CDR3 sequence (DNA): TGTGCCAGCAGGGGAAGGCCTCGGGAAAACATTCAGTACTTC.

This clonotype was seen a few times. The gene calls are TRBV5-6 and TRBJ2-7; 7 nucleotides match TRBD1. The CDR3 spans 15 residues. The V and J ends lost 4 bases and 0 bases, in that order; junction bases with no gene match: 7. Germline loops: CDR1 SGHDT, CDR2 YYEEEE. The CDR3 region is CASSRPGTASYEQYF. In DNA form, the CDR3 reads TGTGCCAGCAGCCGTCCCGGGACAGCCTCCTACGAGCAGTACTTC.

V usage is TRBV9 and J usage is TRBJ1-6, with TRBD1 matching over 10 bases. V shed 0 bases, J shed 0 bases, and the junction held 3 bases outside the gene matches. The CDR3 covers 18 residues. Germline V gene sequence: CDR1 SGDLS, CDR2 YYNGEE. The CDR3, as DNA: TGTGCCAGCAGCGTAGGGGACAGGGGTAGCTCCTATAATTCACCCCTCCACTTT. Amino acids: CASSVGDRGSSYNSPLHF.

The chain couples TRBV10-3 to TRBJ1-2; 7 positions match TRBD1. The CDR3 is 15 amino acids. The J segment lost 4 bases and the V segment lost 6 bases, leaving 11 bases of the junction unmatched. Germline values: CDR1 ENHRY, CDR2 SYGVKD. DNA for the CDR3: TGTGCCATCAGGACTGCAGGGGGTTTAAGCTATGGCTACACCTTC. Protein sequence: CAIRTAGGLSYGYTF.

This clonotype was recorded at least ten times. The rearrangement links TRBV4-3 to TRBJ1-2; 8 bases fit TRBD1. The length of the CDR3 is 16 residues. Trimming removed 2 bases from V and 4 bases from J; junction bases left unmatched: 9. From germline, CDR1 is LGHNA and CDR2 YSLEER. The CDR3 is CASSQMGQDLVYGYTF. For the CDR3, the DNA is TGCGCCAGCAGCCAAATGGGACAGGATTTAGTCTATGGCTACACCTTC.

The chain combines TRBV20-1 with TRBJ1-5; D is unresolved. The germline CDR1 and CDR2 sequences are DFQATT and SNEGSKA (reference sequence). V shed 7 bases and J shed 0 bases, with 13 bases lying between them. CDR3 length: 14 amino acids. CDR3 nucleotides: TGCAGTGTTAGTGGGGTTAATAGCAATCAGCCCCAGCATTTT. Protein product: CSVSGVNSNQPQHF.

V is TRBV7-2 and J is TRBJ1-6, with 7 bases fitting TRBD1. Germline V gene lookup returns CDR1 SGHTA and CDR2 FQGNSA. V lost 2 bases, J lost 4 bases, and 2 bases stayed unmatched. The CDR3 has 15 residues. The CDR3 DNA reads TGTGCCAGCAGCTTAAGGGACAGTTATAATTCACCCCTCCACTTT. As protein: CASSLRDSYNSPLHF.

This sequence joins TRBV4-3 and TRBJ2-2, with 8 bases fitting TRBD2. Losses at the gene ends were 3 bases for V and 4 bases for J; bases not matched to a gene: 10. Germline V gene sequence: CDR1 LGHNA, CDR2 YSLEER. The CDR3 spans 17 residues. CDR3 bases: TGCGCCAGCAGCCAGGGGTCGCGGGGGGCTGCCACCGGGGAGCTGTTTTTT. Its translation: CASSQGSRGAATGELFF.

The chain has TRBV6-2 or TRBV6-3 and TRBJ2-5, with D possibly being TRBD2 (7 bases). The CDR3 covers 15 residues. CDR1 is MNHEY, CDR2 SVGEGT, per germline. Trimming took off 7 bases at V and 9 bases at J, with 24 bases between the two ends. The CDR3 spells CASTSRGARNGAQYF. DNA for the CDR3: TGTGCCAGCACTTCCCGGGGGGCGCGGAATGGGGCCCAGTACTTC.

This clonotype was observed a handful of times. The chain employs TRBV12-3 or TRBV12-4 and TRBJ2-7; possibly TRBD1 for D (5 bases). CDR3 length: 13 residues. Trimming took 4 bases from V and 3 from J, leaving 10 bases between them. The CDR3: CASSWGRGYEQYF. The CDR3 DNA sequence: TGTGCCAGCAGTTGGGGCCGCGGCTACGAGCAGTACTTC.

The chain joins TRBV28 to TRBJ1-6, with 7 bases lining up with TRBD1. V dropped 3 bases and J dropped 7; count of bases not matched to a gene: 3. CDR1 is MDHEN, CDR2 SYDVKM, per germline. This CDR3 is built from 14 residues. CDR3 nucleotides: TGTGCCAGCAGTTTGGTACAGGGGAATTCACCCCTCCACTTT. It codes for CASSLVQGNSPLHF.

This chain links TRBV4-1 with TRBJ1-5; no clear D gene. Per the germline V gene, CDR1 is MGHRA and CDR2 is YSYEKL. CDR3 size: 14 residues. The V and J ends lost 0 bases and 9 bases respectively, with 12 bases between them. CDR3 sequence reads: CASSQDLGLGPQHF. CDR3 nucleotides: TGCGCCAGCAGCCAAGATTTAGGACTCGGGCCCCAGCATTTT.

The genes are TRBV2 and TRBJ1-5, with 7 bases that match TRBD1. Germline CDR1 and CDR2: SNHLY and FYNNEI. V gave up 9 bases and J gave up 5 bases; unmatched junction bases: 10. The CDR3 runs to 14 residues. In DNA form, the CDR3 reads TGTGCCAGTGGACAACAGGGGTCGTATCAGCCCCAGCATTTT. It encodes CASGQQGSYQPQHF. The whole variable domain, filled in from reference TRBV2 and TRBJ1-5, reads EPEVTQTPSHQVTQMGQEVILRCVPISNHLYFYWYRQILGQKVEFLVSFYNNEISEKSEIFDDQFSVERPDGSNFTLKIRSTKLEDSAMYFCASGQQGSYQPQHFGDGTRLSIL.